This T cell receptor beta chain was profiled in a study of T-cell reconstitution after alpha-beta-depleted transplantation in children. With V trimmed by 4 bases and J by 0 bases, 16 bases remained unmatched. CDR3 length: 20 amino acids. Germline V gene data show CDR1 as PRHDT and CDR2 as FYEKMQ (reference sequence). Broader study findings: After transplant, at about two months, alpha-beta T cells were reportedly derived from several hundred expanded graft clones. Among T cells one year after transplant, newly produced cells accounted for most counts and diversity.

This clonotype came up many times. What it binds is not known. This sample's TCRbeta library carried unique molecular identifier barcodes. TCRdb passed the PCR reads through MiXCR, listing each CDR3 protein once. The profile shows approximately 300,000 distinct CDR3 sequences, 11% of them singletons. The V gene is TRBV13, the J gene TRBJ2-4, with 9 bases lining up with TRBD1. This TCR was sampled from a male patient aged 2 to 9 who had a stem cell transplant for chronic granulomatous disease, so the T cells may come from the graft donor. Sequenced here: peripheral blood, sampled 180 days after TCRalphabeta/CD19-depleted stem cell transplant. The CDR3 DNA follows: TGTGCCAGCAGCTCGACCACCGGGACAGGGACTTTTCAAGCCAAAAACATTCAGTACTTC. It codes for CASSSTTGTGTFQAKNIQYF.